The 4 T cell receptor beta chains below all came from one sample that was sequenced in a study of blood T cell repertoires in COVID-19. This table comes from immunoSEQ multiplex PCR, and its TCRdb copy is limited to in-frame clones, with some not included. Of 65,000 or so clones in the sample, roughly 79% were seen once. Sequenced: peripheral blood. All receptors derive from a man aged 60-69 years with acute or convalescent COVID-19.

The chain carries TRBV4-1 and TRBJ1-2; the D gene is possibly TRBD1 (5 bases). This CDR3 spans 14 amino acids. The germline gives CDR1 MGHRA, CDR2 YSYEKL. V shed 4 bases and J shed 8 bases, with 17 bases lying between them. CDR3 region: CASSRGSGFPGYTF. In DNA, the CDR3 is TGCGCCAGCAGCCGGGGTTCAGGGTTCCCGGGCTACACCTTC.

The V gene is TRBV7-8, the J gene TRBJ2-2, with 7 nucleotides matching TRBD1. Germline CDR1 and CDR2: SGHVS and FQNEAQ. Trimming removed 4 bases from V and 0 bases from J; junction bases left unmatched: 5. The length of the CDR3 is 16 residues. CDR3 in DNA: TGTGCCAGCAGCTCTCTACAGGGGACGAACACCGGGGAGCTGTTTTTT. It specifies CASSSLQGTNTGELFF.

V and J are TRBV27 and TRBJ2-3; tentative D call: TRBD2 (6 bases). Looked up from germline, CDR1 is MNHEY and CDR2 is SMNVEV (reference sequence). The V end lost 9 bases, the J end lost 2 bases, and 18 bases lay between the germline ends. There are 15 residues in the CDR3. In nucleotides, the CDR3 is TGTGCCAGTCTTCCCTGGTGGGGGGACACAGATACGCAGTATTTT. Amino acids: CASLPWWGDTDTQYF.

This clone was observed a handful of times. The V gene is TRBV28, the J gene TRBJ1-2, with 8 bases fitting TRBD1. Germline V gene sequence: CDR1 MDHEN, CDR2 SYDVKM. The length of the CDR3 is 12 residues. V lost 11 bases and J lost 7; bases outside the gene matches: 9. CDR3 sequence (DNA): TGTGCCTCGGCTCAGGGGGCTGGTGGCTACACCTTC. The encoded protein is CASAQGAGGYTF.